Each of the 22 T cell receptor beta chains below was sequenced from the same sample in a study of blood T cell repertoires in COVID-19. Clones were sequenced by immunoSEQ multiplex PCR, and TCRdb holds only the in-frame ones, with some missing. The data show roughly 250,000 clones, roughly 89% seen once. The sequenced sample consisted of PBMCs or T cells enriched from blood (not recorded which). The origin of the receptors is a woman aged 30 to 39 with acute COVID-19.

The CDR3, as DNA: TGCAGTGCTAGTCCCGGGACACCCAGGAATGAGCAGTTCTTC. As protein: CSASPGTPRNEQFF. The V and J genes are TRBV20-1 and TRBJ2-1; TRBD1 might be the D (6 bases). CDR3 length equals 14 residues. Between the trimmed V and J ends, which lost 3 bases and 7 bases, there was a span of 16 bases. Germline values: CDR1 DFQATT, CDR2 SNEGSKA (reference sequence).

The genes are TRBV9 and TRBJ2-5; 9 positions agree with TRBD2. Germline lookup yields CDR1 SGDLS and CDR2 YYNGEE. This CDR3 contains 15 residues. After removal of 0 bases from V and 1 base from J, the junction contained 1 base not matched to a gene. The CDR3 nucleotides read TGTGCCAGCAGCGTAGGCGGGGGGGCCCAAGAGACCCAGTACTTC. It translates to CASSVGGGAQETQYF. Full variable domain (missing parts from reference TRBV9 and TRBJ2-5): DSGVTQTPKHLITATGQRVTLRCSPRSGDLSVYWYQQSLDQGLQFLIQYYNGEERAKGNILERFSAQQFPDLHSELNLSSLELGDSALYFCASSVGGGAQETQYFGPGTRLLVL.

The rearrangement uses TRBV27 and TRBJ1-2, with TRBD1 as a possible D gene (5 bases). Germline assignment: CDR1 MNHEY and CDR2 SMNVEV (reference sequence). There are 16 residues in the CDR3. The V gene lost 2 bases and the J gene lost 4 bases, with 17 bases spanning the gap. The CDR3 sequence: CASSLTGLDSRYGYTF. CDR3 sequence (DNA): TGTGCCAGCAGTTTAACGGGACTCGACAGCCGCTATGGCTACACCTTC.

The chain recombines TRBV29-1 with TRBJ2-5; weak D call: TRBD1 (6 bases). V shed 3 bases and J shed 5 bases, with 13 bases lying between them. Looked up from germline, CDR1 is SQVTM and CDR2 is ANQGSEA. This CDR3 spans 13 amino acids. This CDR3 is CSVEVGRGETQYF. The CDR3 region has the DNA TGCAGCGTTGAGGTGGGAAGGGGGGAGACCCAGTACTTC. The variable domain in full, completed from reference TRBV29-1 and TRBJ2-5, reads SAVISQKPSRDICQRGTSLTIQCQVDSQVTMMFWYRQQPGQSLTLIATANQGSEATYESGFVIDKFPISRPNLTFSTLTVSNMSPEDSSIYLCSVEVGRGETQYFGPGTRLLVL.

V is TRBV3-1 (or the pseudogene TRBV3-2) and J is TRBJ2-1; 8 bases are shared with TRBD1. Per the germline V gene, CDR1 is LGHDT and CDR2 is YNNKEL (reference sequence). The CDR3 covers 14 residues. V lost 4 bases to trimming and J lost 3 bases; unmatched junction nucleotides: 2. For the CDR3, the DNA is TGTGCCAGCAGCCGACAGGGGTTCTACAATGAGCAGTTCTTC. Protein sequence: CASSRQGFYNEQFF.

The chain has TRBV7-2 and TRBJ2-1, with TRBD1 matching over 8 bases. CDR1 and CDR2 from the germline V gene are SGHTA and FQGNSA. The CDR3 is made up of 17 amino acids. Trimming cost V 1 base and J 2 bases; bases outside gene matches: 7. This CDR3 is CASSLGPQGAAYNEQFF. Written as DNA, the CDR3 is TGTGCCAGCAGCTTAGGGCCCCAGGGGGCCGCCTACAATGAGCAGTTCTTC.

The chain combines TRBV19 with TRBJ1-6; possibly TRBD1 for D (6 bases). The CDR3 has 16 residues. Trimming cost V 3 bases and J 8 bases, with 17 bases left between them. The V gene's germline CDR1 is LNHDA and CDR2 SQIVND (reference sequence). This chain's CDR3 is CASSIHRASRDSPLHF. CDR3 nucleotide sequence: TGTGCCAGTAGTATCCACAGGGCCTCCCGGGATTCACCCCTCCACTTT.

The CDR3 bases are TGTGCCTGGAAATCGGAGGGGGGGCCGTACAATGAGCAGTTCTTC. The encoded protein is CAWKSEGGPYNEQFF. This chain joins TRBV30 and TRBJ2-1, with D maybe TRBD2 (7 bases). The CDR3 has 15 residues. Per germline, CDR1 GTSNPN and CDR2 SVGIG (reference sequence). Trimming cost V 4 bases and J 4 bases, with 17 bases left between them.

The chain is built from TRBV5-4 and TRBJ2-5; tentative D call: TRBD1 (7 bases). The germline V and J ends were trimmed by 4 bases and 5 bases, with 18 bases remaining between them. The germline CDR1 and CDR2 sequences are SGHNT and YYREEE (reference sequence). The CDR3 spans 15 residues. The CDR3, as DNA: TGTGCCAGCAGCGGGGGGACAGACACTAGGGAGACCCAGTACTTC. It yields the protein CASSGGTDTRETQYF.

The V and J genes are TRBV6-5 and TRBJ1-1, with 9 bases lining up with TRBD1. The V and J ends lost 8 bases and 4 bases, in that order; junction bases with no gene match: 11. Per germline, CDR1 MNHEY and CDR2 SVGAGI. The CDR3 consists of 15 residues. CDR3 residues: CASGRDRDVGTEAFF. For the CDR3, the DNA is TGTGCCAGCGGCCGGGACAGGGATGTCGGCACTGAAGCTTTCTTT.

V is TRBV5-6 and J is TRBJ2-7; 7 positions match TRBD1. The CDR3 loop spans 14 amino acids. The V segment lost 4 bases and the J segment 0 bases; nucleotides outside the gene matches: 4. Per the germline V gene, CDR1 is SGHDT and CDR2 is YYEEEE. The CDR3 loop reads CASSETGSSYEQYF. The CDR3 nucleotides read TGTGCCAGCAGCGAGACAGGGAGCTCCTACGAGCAGTACTTC.

The chain links TRBV18 to TRBJ1-3; 8 bases map to TRBD1. The CDR3 has 18 amino acids. From germline, CDR1 is KGHSH and CDR2 LQKENI. The ends lost 0 bases at V and 0 bases at J; junction bases unmatched: 7. In nucleotides, the CDR3 is TGTGCCAGCTCACCACCGGGACAGGCATTCCTCTCTGGAAACACCATATATTTT. Protein: CASSPPGQAFLSGNTIYF.

For the CDR3, the DNA is TGTGCTAGTGGTTTGGTACCAGGACAGGGGGCCAACAATGAGCAGTTCTTC. Protein: CASGLVPGQGANNEQFF. The genes are TRBV12-5 and TRBJ2-1; 11 nucleotides agree with TRBD1. The germline V gene has CDR1 LGHNT and CDR2 FRNRAP. The CDR3 spans 17 residues. V shed 0 bases, J shed 5 bases, and the junction held 6 bases outside the gene matches.

J is TRBJ2-1 and V is TRBV5-4, with D maybe TRBD2 (5 bases). Per the germline V gene, CDR1 is SGHNT and CDR2 is YYREEE (reference sequence). CDR3 length: 12 residues. Trimming pared 1 base from V and 11 bases from J, leaving 10 bases between. The CDR3 nucleotides read TGTGCCAGCAGCTTGCGAGGGCCCCAGCAGTTCTTC. Its protein is CASSLRGPQQFF.

Only one count was recorded for this clone. The chain joins TRBV19 to TRBJ1-1; D gene uncertain. The V gene's germline CDR1 is LNHDA and CDR2 SQIVND (reference sequence). This CDR3 has 14 residues. V lost 6 bases, J lost 0 bases, and 11 bases lay in between. The CDR3 loop reads CASSMGGLNTEAFF. The CDR3 DNA sequence: TGTGCCAGTAGCATGGGAGGGTTGAACACTGAAGCTTTCTTT.

The genes are TRBV18 and TRBJ1-2; D perhaps matches TRBD1 (6 bases). V was pared by 3 bases and J by 8 bases, with 19 bases between. This CDR3 contains 15 residues. The germline CDR1 and CDR2 sequences are KGHSH and LQKENI. The CDR3 here is CASSPSTGTTTGYTF. CDR3 sequence (DNA): TGTGCCAGCTCACCTTCGACAGGAACCACAACCGGCTACACCTTC.

This clone was found a few times. The rearrangement links TRBV7-2 to TRBJ1-5, with D hard to call. V was pared by 1 base and J by 5 bases, with 6 bases between. Per the germline V gene, CDR1 is SGHTA and CDR2 is FQGNSA. CDR3 length: 13 residues. In DNA, the CDR3 is TGTGCCAGCAGCTTAGGGAGCTATCAGCCCCAGCATTTT. It codes for CASSLGSYQPQHF.

This chain links TRBV28 with TRBJ1-4, with 11 bases aligning to TRBD1. V lost 8 bases, J lost 8 bases, and 7 bases stayed unmatched. This CDR3 has 14 amino acids. The germline CDR1 and CDR2 sequences are MDHEN and SYDVKM. The CDR3 DNA follows: TGTGCCAGCTATGGCCGGGACAGGGGGGAAAAACTGTTTTTT. Translation gives CASYGRDRGEKLFF. The full variable domain, in which reference TRBV28 and TRBJ1-4 provide the parts outside the CDR3, is DVKVTQSSRYLVKRTGEKVFLECVQDMDHENMFWYRQDPGLGLRLIYFSYDVKMKEKGDIPEGYSVSREKKERFSLILESASTNQTSMYLCASYGRDRGEKLFFGSGTQLSVL.

The chain couples TRBV19 to TRBJ1-2; 8 bases line up with TRBD1. V was pared by 2 bases and J by 5 bases, with 4 bases of the junction left unmatched. Germline CDR1 reads LNHDA; CDR2 reads SQIVND (reference sequence). CDR3 length equals 14 residues. CDR3 bases: TGTGCCAGTAGTATAAAGGACAGGGCATATGGCTACACCTTC. Translation: CASSIKDRAYGYTF.

J is TRBJ2-2 and V is TRBV4-1; 8 bases agree with TRBD1. Germline CDR1 and CDR2: MGHRA and YSYEKL. The CDR3 has 17 amino acids. V shed 0 bases, J shed 4 bases, and the junction held 7 bases outside the gene matches. The CDR3 coding sequence is TGCGCCAGCAGCCAAGATCCTCGGACAGGGACCACCGGGGAGCTGTTTTTT. It is translated as CASSQDPRTGTTGELFF.

A word on this clone: The sample holds other DNA sequences that translate to the same CDR3. The chain joins TRBV7-9 to TRBJ2-2; D is unclear. V lost 4 bases and J 5 bases, leaving 8 bases between the germline ends. From germline, CDR1 is SEHNR and CDR2 FQNEAQ (reference sequence). The CDR3 has 13 amino acids. In nucleotides, the CDR3 is TGTGCCAGCAGCTCCACAGTAACCGGGGAGCTGTTTTTT. It codes for CASSSTVTGELFF.

The chain carries TRBV10-2 and TRBJ1-2; TRBD1 matches at 8 bases. Germline CDR1 is WSHSY and CDR2 is SAAADI. V trimming: 8 bases; J trimming: 2 bases; junction bases outside the gene matches: 7. The CDR3 contains 14 residues. CDR3 loop: CASGEDRANYGYTF. As DNA, the CDR3 is TGCGCCAGCGGGGAGGACAGGGCCAACTATGGCTACACCTTC.